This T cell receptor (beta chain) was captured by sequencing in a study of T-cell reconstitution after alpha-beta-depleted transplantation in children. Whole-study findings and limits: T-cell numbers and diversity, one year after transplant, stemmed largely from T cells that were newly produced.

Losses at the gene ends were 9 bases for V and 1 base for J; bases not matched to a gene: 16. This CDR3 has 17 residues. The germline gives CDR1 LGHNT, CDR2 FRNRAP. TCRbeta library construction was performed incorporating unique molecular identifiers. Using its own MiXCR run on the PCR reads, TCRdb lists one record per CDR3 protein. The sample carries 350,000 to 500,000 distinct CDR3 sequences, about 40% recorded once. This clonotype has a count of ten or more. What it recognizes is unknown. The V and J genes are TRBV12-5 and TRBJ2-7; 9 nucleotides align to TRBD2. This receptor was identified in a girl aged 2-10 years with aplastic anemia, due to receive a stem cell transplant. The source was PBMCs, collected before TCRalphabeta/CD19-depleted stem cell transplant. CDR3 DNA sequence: TGTGCTAGGCCATCGGGCGGGAGGGCCCTTTGGTCCTACGAGCAGTACTTC. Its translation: CARPSGGRALWSYEQYF.